The rows below give T cell receptor beta chains drawn from one sample of a study of PD-1 blockade in classical Hodgkin lymphoma. Sequencing used immunoSEQ multiplex PCR; TCRdb keeps in-frame clones, though not all of them. The table includes under 60,000 clones, around 75% detected once. Sequencing used peripheral blood mononuclear cells (PBMCs), obtained before the second cycle of nivolumab. The receptor set was obtained from a human donor with classical Hodgkin lymphoma. The conserved cysteine and the conserved F or W are not part of the CDR3 here. A clone size is listed for some rows: how often the clone was seen (once, few, many), or a class if it is expanded.

size	V	J	CDR3
.	TRBV4-1	TRBJ2-2	ASSPPGLGMNTGELF
.	TRBV29-1	TRBJ2-3	SVAGTGGGTDTQY
.	TRBV19	TRBJ2-5	ASSPPGLLETQY
.	TRBV6-6	TRBJ1-3	ASRPGQGNTIY
.	TRBV27	TRBJ1-2	ASSDRNYGYT
.	TRBV19	TRBJ2-2	ASSILGGSPGELF
.	TRBV5-1	TRBJ1-1	ASSLAPGGTEAF
few	TRBV9	TRBJ2-3	ASSPRLAGTDTQY
.	TRBV18	TRBJ2-4	ASSPIAGEAKNIQY
many	TRBV6-5	TRBJ1-2	ASSSRVSGYT
many	TRBV19	TRBJ2-2	ASSSGTVNTGELF
few	TRBV6-6	TRBJ2-3	TSSTGLGGGTDTQY
once	TRBV7-2	TRBJ2-2	ASSLGAANTGELF
.	TRBV27	TRBJ1-3	ASSLNRGGNTIY
once	TRBV6-1	TRBJ2-7	ASSALGTSVSYEQY
.	TRBV7-9	TRBJ1-5	ASSREPGAESNQPQH
few	TRBV6-5	TRBJ1-1	ASSYGGSGMNTEAF
.	TRBV7-9	TRBJ2-5	ASSLVPGWGTQY
.	TRBV5-1	TRBJ1-4	ASSLGIRIEKLF
once	TRBV6-6	TRBJ1-1	ASTLGGPFEAF
.	TRBV9	TRBJ2-7	ASSVGPGAREQY
few	TRBV18	TRBJ2-7	ASSPGTSGYEQY
.	TRBV28	TRBJ1-3	ASRQAESGNTIY
.	TRBV9	TRBJ2-7	ASSPWTASYEQY
few	TRBV19	TRBJ1-1	ASSTLLHTEAF
.	TRBV5-1	TRBJ2-3	ASSLQGGTDTQY
.	TRBV19	TRBJ2-7	ASSPRVGEQY
.	TRBV7-8	TRBJ2-7	ASSSGQAWEGSYEQY
.	TRBV13	TRBJ2-1	ASSLRQREQF
few	TRBV28	TRBJ1-1	ASSLLNPGGAF
.	TRBV30	TRBJ1-2	AWAWTGGYT
.	TRBV6-5	TRBJ2-7	ASSYAGFYEQY
.	TRBV29-1	TRBJ1-2	SVMIQGISYGYT
.	TRBV7-8	TRBJ2-1	ASTFMGQYNEQF
.	TRBV6-1	TRBJ1-1	ASSDVRWTEAF